These 21 T cell receptor beta chains came from one sample sequenced in a study of T cells in Graves' hyperthyroidism and ophthalmopathy (dated by TCRdb to about 2019). Preparation of the library involved multiplex PCR. Sequencing was performed on an Illumina HiSeq 2000. The TCR beta CDR3 regions were amplified from the RNA transcripts. A first-round RT-PCR of the TCR CDR3 used the HTBI primer set with the Qiagen OneStep RT-PCR kit. TCRdb reprocessed the public reads (quality trimming at Q25 with fastp, clone calling with MiXCR) and kept in-frame beta chains. Duplicate CDR3 protein sequences are folded into a single record with the most common DNA and genes. The sample contains around 250,000 distinct CDR3 sequences, more than 12% of them found a single time. In total, the top ten clones hold about an eighth of the sample. Material for sequencing was blood. The receptors derive from a woman aged 40 to 50 with Graves' hyperthyroidism that later progressed to Graves' ophthalmopathy.

This clonotype was detected a few times. The chain combines TRBV6-5 with TRBJ2-7, with 8 bases lining up with TRBD1. V shed 2 bases and J 7 bases; nucleotides not matched to a gene: 7. The CDR3 covers 14 residues. Germline lookup yields CDR1 MNHEY and CDR2 SVGAGI. CDR3 sequence (DNA): TGTGCCAGCAGTTACGTGACAGGGGTCGGGGAGCAGTACTTC. Translated: CASSYVTGVGEQYF.

This clonotype was counted ten times or more. V is TRBV20-1 and J is TRBJ2-7; D call uncertain. The germline V and J ends were trimmed by 6 bases and 3 bases, with 12 bases remaining between them. This CDR3 has 12 residues. The germline gives CDR1 DFQATT, CDR2 SNEGSKA (reference sequence). The CDR3 loop is CSAKSLNYEQYF. The CDR3 DNA is TGCAGTGCCAAATCTCTCAACTACGAGCAGTACTTC.

This clonotype was counted a single time. A read error is possible here, since a much larger clone lies one base away. The chain uses TRBV7-9 and TRBJ2-4; D is undetermined. Germline V lookup: CDR1 SEHNR, CDR2 FQNEAQ (reference sequence). This CDR3 contains 18 residues. CDR3: CASSLDTGRMIAKNIQDF. DNA for the CDR3: TGTGCCAGCAGCTTAGATACGGGTAGAATGATAGCCAAAAACATTCAGGACTTC.

In this sample, this clonotype turned up many times. The rearrangement links TRBV3-1 to TRBJ1-4; D uncertain. Germline assignment: CDR1 LGHDT and CDR2 YNNKEL (reference sequence). V was cut by 0 bases and J by 7 bases, with 6 bases left in between. This CDR3 region has 13 residues. CDR3 protein: CASSQEWTEKLFF. The DNA of the CDR3 is TGTGCCAGCAGCCAAGAATGGACTGAAAAACTGTTTTTT.

In its sample, this clonotype was seen many times. The chain links TRBV5-1 to TRBJ2-5; 8 bases align to TRBD1. Germline V gene sequence: CDR1 SGHRS, CDR2 YFSETQ. The CDR3 runs to 15 residues. Trimming cost V 1 base and J 5 bases; bases outside gene matches: 7. The chain's CDR3 is CASSLLGQGFETQYF. CDR3 DNA: TGCGCCAGCAGCTTGCTTGGACAGGGTTTTGAGACCCAGTACTTC.

This clonotype has a count of ten or more. The chain recombines TRBV4-1 with TRBJ1-6, with TRBD1 as a possible D gene (5 bases). V shed 0 bases and J shed 12 bases, with 15 bases lying between them. Germline V CDR1 and CDR2: MGHRA, YSYEKL. The CDR3 covers 15 residues. For the CDR3, the DNA is TGCGCCAGCAGCCAAGAGACGGGGGAAGGAGTACCCCTCCACTTT. Amino acids: CASSQETGEGVPLHF.

The chain employs TRBV7-3 and TRBJ2-7; a weak D match, TRBD2 (6 bases). This CDR3 is 13 amino acids long. Germline V gives CDR1 SGHTA, CDR2 FQGTGA. Trimming took off 7 bases at V and 4 bases at J, with 14 bases between the two ends. This CDR3 reads CASTSRLEYEQYF. The CDR3 DNA follows: TGTGCCAGCACATCTCGACTAGAATACGAGCAGTACTTC.

In this sample, this clonotype turned up many times. This chain links TRBV7-9 with TRBJ2-7, with no clear D. Between the trimmed V and J ends, which lost 5 bases and 4 bases, there was a span of 15 bases. Germline V CDR1 and CDR2: SEHNR, FQNEAQ (reference sequence). The CDR3 is 14 amino acids. CDR3 DNA: TGTGCCAGCAGCGGTTTTGGGAATTCTTACGAGCAGTACTTC. It yields the protein CASSGFGNSYEQYF.

This clonotype has ten or more counts. The chain carries TRBV5-8 and TRBJ1-1, with TRBD1 matching over 8 bases. J lost 8 bases, V lost 6 bases, and 9 bases had no gene match. Germline V gene lookup returns CDR1 SGHTS and CDR2 YDEGEE. The CDR3 is 13 amino acids. The CDR3 loop reads CASNPEWDREAFF. The CDR3 coding sequence is TGTGCCAGCAACCCCGAGTGGGACAGGGAAGCTTTCTTT. Drawing the rest from reference TRBV5-8 and TRBJ1-1, the complete variable domain is EAGVTQSPTHLIKTRGQQATLRCSPISGHTSVYWYQQALGLGLQFLLWYDEGEERNRGNFPPRFSGRQFPNYSSELNVNALELEDSALYLCASNPEWDREAFFGQGTRLTVV.

This clonotype has at least ten counts. The chain uses TRBV7-2 and TRBJ2-7; 14 nucleotides line up with TRBD2. CDR1 SGHTA and CDR2 FQGNSA come from the germline V gene. The CDR3 is 16 amino acids. Trimming cost V 4 bases and J 5 bases; bases outside gene matches: 7. CDR3 in amino acids: CASSSPGLAGANEQYF. DNA of the CDR3: TGTGCCAGCAGCTCCCCGGGACTAGCGGGAGCGAACGAGCAGTACTTC.

This clonotype was seen at least ten times. The V gene is TRBV27, the J gene TRBJ2-7; TRBD2 matches at 9 bases. This CDR3 contains 15 residues. CDR1 is MNHEY and CDR2 is SMNVEV in the germline V gene (reference sequence). V trimming: 1 base; J trimming: 4 bases; junction bases outside the gene matches: 5. CDR3: CASSLLGTSLYEQYF. The CDR3 DNA reads TGTGCCAGCAGTTTATTAGGGACTAGCTTGTACGAGCAGTACTTC.

As regards this clonotype: This may arise from a read error, as a much more abundant clone is one base away. The chain employs TRBV6-5 and TRBJ1-4, with D perhaps TRBD1 (6 bases). The CDR3 covers 16 residues. CDR1 MNHEY and CDR2 SVGAGI come from the germline V gene. V lost 0 bases, J lost 12 bases, and 20 bases lay in between. CDR3 region: CASSYSGVGGAEELFF. The CDR3 DNA reads TGTGCCAGCAGTTACTCAGGGGTAGGGGGTGCGGAAGAACTGTTTTTT.

Many counts were recorded for this clonotype. The chain recombines TRBV10-1 with TRBJ2-7; no definite D call. The CDR3 sequence is 14 residues long. The germline V and J ends were trimmed by 0 bases and 2 bases, with 8 bases remaining between them. Per germline, CDR1 WNHNN and CDR2 SYGVQD (reference sequence). CDR3 DNA sequence: TGCGCCAGCAGTGAGTCGCTACGACCCTACGAGCAGTACTTC. Its translation: CASSESLRPYEQYF.

This chain uses TRBV6-2 or TRBV6-3 with TRBJ2-3; D is uncertain. The germline gives CDR1 MNHEY, CDR2 SVGEGT. The CDR3 loop spans 13 amino acids. The V gene lost 6 bases and the J gene lost 2 bases, with 9 bases spanning the gap. The CDR3 DNA reads as TGTGCCAGCAGAACGGACCTCACAGATACGCAGTATTTT. It yields the protein CASRTDLTDTQYF.

This clonotype was counted many times. V is TRBV28 and J is TRBJ2-1; no definite D call. With 6 bases removed from V and 6 bases from J, the gap between germline ends came to 6 bases. The CDR3 runs to 11 residues. Germline-derived CDR1 and CDR2 are MDHEN and SYDVKM. The CDR3 loop is CASRRINEQFF. The CDR3 nucleotides are TGTGCCAGCAGACGAATCAATGAGCAGTTCTTC.

This clonotype appeared a few times. The rearrangement uses TRBV6-1 and TRBJ2-2; TRBD2 matches 12 bases. The CDR3 length is 17 residues. V lost 5 bases to trimming and J lost 5 bases; unmatched junction nucleotides: 9. CDR1 and CDR2 (germline): MNHNS, SASEGT. CDR3 sequence: CASSRLAGDRGTGELFF. DNA of the CDR3: TGTGCCAGCAGTCGACTAGCGGGAGACCGAGGGACCGGGGAGCTGTTTTTT.

This clonotype was seen ten or more times. The chain employs TRBV7-9 and TRBJ2-1; TRBD2 aligns across 7 bases. The CDR3 length is 15 residues. Trimming removed 1 base from V and 7 bases from J; junction bases left unmatched: 7. Germline values: CDR1 SEHNR, CDR2 FQNEAQ (reference sequence). This chain's CDR3 is CASSLVSGWKNEQFF. As DNA, the CDR3 is TGTGCCAGCAGCTTAGTTAGCGGGTGGAAGAATGAGCAGTTCTTC.

In its sample, this clonotype was seen many times. The rearrangement links TRBV5-1 to TRBJ2-1; TRBD2 is a possible D gene (6 bases). The germline gives CDR1 SGHRS, CDR2 YFSETQ. The CDR3 consists of 13 residues. Between the trimmed V and J ends, which lost 4 bases and 7 bases, there was a span of 12 bases. CDR3 sequence: CASSETRLNEQFF. The CDR3 nucleotides are TGCGCCAGCAGCGAGACTAGACTTAATGAGCAGTTCTTC.

The chain uses TRBV27 and TRBJ2-1; D gene ambiguous. CDR3 length equals 13 residues. V lost 3 bases and J 3 bases, leaving 6 bases between the germline ends. Germline V lookup: CDR1 MNHEY, CDR2 SMNVEV (reference sequence). The CDR3 DNA reads TGTGCCAGCAGTTTTTCTTACTACAATGAGCAGTTCTTC. Protein product: CASSFSYYNEQFF.

The table lists this clonotype with many counts. V and J are TRBV10-3 and TRBJ2-3, with TRBD1 matching over 7 bases. V lost 9 bases, J lost 5 bases, and 5 bases stayed unmatched. This CDR3 is built from 12 residues. Germline loops: CDR1 ENHRY, CDR2 SYGVKD. The CDR3 region is CAMGQLGDTQYF. CDR3 nucleotides: TGTGCCATGGGACAGCTCGGAGATACGCAGTATTTT.

This clonotype was detected only a few times. A much larger clone sits a single nucleotide away, making a read error possible. This is likely a read error, given that the CDR3 carries no conserved phenylalanine or tryptophan at its end. This CDR3 is CASIWWGKEAFL. The CDR3 coding sequence is TGTGCCAGTATATGGTGGGGGAAAGAAGCTTTCCTT. This chain joins TRBV19 and TRBJ1-1, with D possibly being TRBD1 (5 bases). CDR3 size: 12 residues. The germline gives CDR1 LNHDA, CDR2 SQIVND (reference sequence). V shed 7 bases and J shed 8 bases, with 14 bases lying between them.